This T cell receptor beta chain stems from a study of T cells after yellow fever vaccination. Turning to the study itself: Some fractions had low cell numbers, and these were prepared with SMART-Seq v4 Ultra Low Input.

TCRdb reprocessed the 5' RACE reads via MiXCR and lists one record per CDR3 protein. This table holds 200,000 to 300,000 distinct CDR3 sequences, 10% to 15% found once. This CDR3 is 11 amino acids long. Trimming took 5 bases from V and 5 from J, leaving 4 bases between them. J is TRBJ2-1 and V is TRBV12-3 or TRBV12-4; D is unclear. This TCR derives from a young man who received the YFV17D yellow fever vaccine. Here the sequenced sample was CD4+ T cells sorted from PBMCs, taken 45 days after the yellow fever booster vaccination. CDR3 loop: CASSQDNEQFF. The CDR3, as DNA: TGTGCCAGCAGTCAGGACAATGAGCAGTTCTTC.